This is a list of T cell receptor beta chains from one sample in a study of monozygotic twins with inflammatory bowel disease. From the 5' RACE reads, TCRdb lists one entry per CDR3 protein and no DNA. The sample shows approximately 300,000 distinct CDR3 sequences, and 5.6% sits with its ten largest clones. The sequenced sample was blood. The receptors here all came from a human donor with ulcerative colitis or Crohn's disease, or a healthy co-twin of an affected twin (not recorded which). Both conserved end residues are part of each CDR3.

>TRBJ2-1|TRBV7-2
CASSLGHGGFDEQFF
>TRBJ2-5|TRBV20-1
CSARDQGTSGSWETQYF
>TRBJ1-5|TRBV20-1
CSATVGQGAYSNQPQHF
>TRBJ2-3|TRBV7-8
CASSLQREAQYF
>TRBJ2-4|TRBV7-2
CASSLQGVGAKNIQYF
>TRBJ2-2|TRBV7-3
CASSQLVYTGELFF
>TRBJ2-7|TRBV3-1
CASSSSGSWNEQYF
>TRBJ2-4|TRBV11-2
CASSPDRVPQYF
>TRBJ1-6|TRBV10-2
CASRSTDNSPLHF
>TRBJ1-5|TRBV24-1
CATNGDSNQPQHF
>TRBJ2-4|TRBV24-1
CATSEAGTGVAKNIQYF
>TRBJ2-7|TRBV6-5
CASSIIGQGDFYEQYF
>TRBJ1-4|TRBV6-1
CATLPWSGGNEKLFF
>TRBJ2-7|TRBV5-1
CASSDRRGDRKDEQYF
>TRBJ1-1|TRBV7-9
CASSQRGTGGTNTEAFF
>TRBJ2-1|TRBV11-2
CASSLDAGRYNEQFF
>TRBJ2-5|TRBV5-1
CASSWRIQETQYF
>TRBJ2-1|TRBV2
CASSELAAGLAGARDEQFF
>TRBJ2-1|TRBV12-3/TRBV12-4
CASTLDAYKNEQFF
>TRBJ2-1|TRBV19
CASSAAPYNEQFF
>TRBJ2-2|TRBV9
CASSVALGELFF
>TRBJ1-5|TRBV9
CASSPGLEQPQHF
>TRBJ2-5|TRBV7-9
CASSLGTLEETQYF
>TRBJ2-5|TRBV5-6
CASSWGKPQETQYF
>TRBJ2-1|TRBV5-6
CASSPLGGVNNEQFF
>TRBJ2-2|TRBV5-4
CASSEGQGAAGELFF
>TRBJ2-7|TRBV7-2
CASNYMGSGEQYF
>TRBJ1-6|TRBV9
CASSVGGTHNSPLHF
>TRBJ2-7|TRBV20-1
CSARSEATHEQYF
>TRBJ2-1|TRBV2
CASSDKGRIAYNEQFF
>TRBJ2-1|TRBV20-1
CSATPSGRSEQFF
>TRBJ2-7|TRBV7-2
CASSHTSGGASSYEQYF
>TRBJ2-7|TRBV20-1
CSARDLFKQESSYEQYF
>TRBJ2-3|TRBV6-2/TRBV6-3
CASSLAGAPDTQYF
>TRBJ1-5|TRBV18
CASSPTATNQPQHF
>TRBJ2-1|TRBV6-2/TRBV6-3
CASRGGRTDRVNYNEQFF
>TRBJ2-5|TRBV6-5
CASSYSYEGETQYF
>TRBJ1-1|TRBV5-1
CASSGRQAAGTEAFF
>TRBJ2-1|TRBV19
CASSILRDGREQFF
>TRBJ2-7|TRBV7-9
CASSSRLASYEQYF
>TRBJ2-5|TRBV10-1
CTSSDSGIQYF
>TRBJ2-7|TRBV10-3
CAISEAGTASYEQYF
>TRBJ1-2|TRBV12-3/TRBV12-4
CASSRNRKSDGYTF
>TRBJ2-1|TRBV15
CATSRPLTSGRAPGTNEQFF
>TRBJ1-5|TRBV15
CATSVEGNQPQHF